A selection of T cell receptor beta chains follows, all from one sample in a study of blood T cell repertoires in COVID-19. Assay used: immunoSEQ multiplex PCR; TCRdb lists only in-frame clones, some missing. The profile covers about 130,000 clones, with about 85% appearing a single time and around 4.7% taken by the ten largest. Sequencing used peripheral blood. These receptors all stem from a human donor in a cohort sampled during active COVID-19. The CDR3 runs from the conserved cysteine through the conserved F or W. The order of the fields is V gene, CDR3 protein.

V gene: TRBV5-1
CDR3 protein: CASSLAVQGVDTQYF

V gene: TRBV7-2
CDR3 protein: CASSLLGGGQPQHF

V gene: TRBV5-1
CDR3 protein: CASSATGSSGNTIYF

V gene: TRBV5-1
CDR3 protein: CASSPAGLSYNEQFF

V gene: TRBV6-2/TRBV6-3
CDR3 protein: CASSYSSQGADTQYF

V gene: TRBV4-3
CDR3 protein: CASSQATQGTGAEKLFF

V gene: TRBV7-3
CDR3 protein: CASSLGGGSFGELFF

V gene: TRBV6-6
CDR3 protein: CASSYSGGSNQPQHF

V gene: TRBV11-3
CDR3 protein: CASSMGLAKNIQYF

V gene: TRBV5-4
CDR3 protein: CASSLDGVLGGYTF

V gene: TRBV6-4
CDR3 protein: CASSEGSGGTDTQYF

V gene: TRBV7-3
CDR3 protein: CASSLAGGQETQYF

V gene: TRBV4-1
CDR3 protein: CASTPEGAGYGYTF

V gene: TRBV11-2
CDR3 protein: CASSLGVRGNSPLHF

V gene: TRBV6-5
CDR3 protein: CASSRDRGSEAFF

V gene: TRBV3-1/TRBV3-2
CDR3 protein: CASPRPGGPYNNEQFF

V gene: TRBV7-2
CDR3 protein: CASSSRGVRGGEQYF

V gene: TRBV5-1
CDR3 protein: CASSLDLAGDTQYF

V gene: TRBV24-1
CDR3 protein: CATSGQDTQYF

V gene: TRBV19
CDR3 protein: CASDSGEGSYEQYF

V gene: TRBV7-2
CDR3 protein: CASKGGRGNQPQHF

V gene: TRBV6-2/TRBV6-3
CDR3 protein: CASSSTGGGRYEQYF

V gene: TRBV27
CDR3 protein: CASGRQGVSYNEQFF

V gene: TRBV20-1
CDR3 protein: CSASTDNEQFF

V gene: TRBV3-1/TRBV3-2
CDR3 protein: CASSQSRRRSTEAFF

V gene: TRBV5-6
CDR3 protein: CASSLGPVTGGITGNTIYF

V gene: TRBV24-1
CDR3 protein: CATSDLRDWAANYSNQPQHF

V gene: TRBV5-6
CDR3 protein: CASSGRGQDTEAFF

V gene: TRBV15
CDR3 protein: CATSGGGWTDTQYF

V gene: TRBV7-8
CDR3 protein: CASSQRTGASTDTQYF

V gene: TRBV25-1
CDR3 protein: CASGAGFGNTIYF

V gene: TRBV3-1/TRBV3-2
CDR3 protein: CASSQSGNTIYF

V gene: TRBV6-1
CDR3 protein: CASSEFPDRTEAFF

V gene: TRBV11-1
CDR3 protein: CASGDHRGNYEQYF

V gene: TRBV19
CDR3 protein: CASSSQLAEETQYF

V gene: TRBV13
CDR3 protein: CASSEFRTGENTGELFF

V gene: TRBV7-9
CDR3 protein: CASSFGGGTGGALRGYTF

V gene: TRBV4-3
CDR3 protein: CASSQDLTGGAYNEQFF

V gene: TRBV9
CDR3 protein: CASSKEAGGRSYNEQFF

V gene: TRBV5-6
CDR3 protein: CASLQGPEAFF

V gene: TRBV27
CDR3 protein: CASSFSGGYGYTF

V gene: TRBV21-1
CDR3 protein: CASSESGQPRGQPQHF

V gene: TRBV27
CDR3 protein: CASRRDRGHYNEQFF

V gene: TRBV5-1
CDR3 protein: CASSSEAVGSTDTQYF

V gene: TRBV2
CDR3 protein: CASSEALGKGSAFF